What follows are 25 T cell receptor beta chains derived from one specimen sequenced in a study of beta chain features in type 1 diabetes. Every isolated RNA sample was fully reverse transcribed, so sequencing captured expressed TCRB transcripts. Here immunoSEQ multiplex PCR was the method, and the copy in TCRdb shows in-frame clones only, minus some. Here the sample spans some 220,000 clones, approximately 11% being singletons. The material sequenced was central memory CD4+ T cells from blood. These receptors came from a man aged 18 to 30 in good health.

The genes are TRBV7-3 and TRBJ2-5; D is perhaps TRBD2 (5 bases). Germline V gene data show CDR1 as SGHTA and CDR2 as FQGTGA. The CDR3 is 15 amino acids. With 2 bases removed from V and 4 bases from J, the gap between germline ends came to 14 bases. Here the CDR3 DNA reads TGTGCCAGCAGCTTAGGGAGTGGCCGTGGAGAGACCCAGTACTTC. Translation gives CASSLGSGRGETQYF.

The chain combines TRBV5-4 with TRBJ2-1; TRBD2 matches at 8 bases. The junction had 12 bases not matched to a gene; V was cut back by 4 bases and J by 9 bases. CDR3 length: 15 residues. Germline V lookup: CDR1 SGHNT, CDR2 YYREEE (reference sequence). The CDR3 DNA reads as TGTGCCAGCAGCCGCCGAGGACTAGCAATTGGTGAGCAGTTCTTC. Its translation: CASSRRGLAIGEQFF.

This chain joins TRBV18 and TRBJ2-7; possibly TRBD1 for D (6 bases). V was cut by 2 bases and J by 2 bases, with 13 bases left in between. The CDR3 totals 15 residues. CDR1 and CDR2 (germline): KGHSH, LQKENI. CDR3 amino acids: CASSPYRDTTYEQYF. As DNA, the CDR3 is TGTGCCAGCTCACCATATCGGGACACCACCTACGAGCAGTACTTC.

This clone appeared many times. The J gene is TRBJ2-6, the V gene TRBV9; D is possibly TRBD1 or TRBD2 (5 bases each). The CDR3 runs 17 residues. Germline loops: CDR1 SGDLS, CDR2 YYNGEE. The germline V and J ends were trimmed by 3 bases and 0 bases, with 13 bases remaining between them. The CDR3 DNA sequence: TGTGCCAGCAGCGCCGGGACGCCGAGCTCTGGGGCCAACGTCCTGACTTTC. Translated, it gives CASSAGTPSSGANVLTF.

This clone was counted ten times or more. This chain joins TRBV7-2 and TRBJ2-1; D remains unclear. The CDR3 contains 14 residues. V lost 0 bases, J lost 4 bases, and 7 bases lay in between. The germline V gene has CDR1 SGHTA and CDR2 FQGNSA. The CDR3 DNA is TGTGCCAGCAGCTTAGCGACGAGATACAATGAGCAGTTCTTC. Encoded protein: CASSLATRYNEQFF. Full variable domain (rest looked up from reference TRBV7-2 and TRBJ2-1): GAGVSQSPSNKVTEKGKDVELRCDPISGHTALYWYRQSLGQGLEFLIYFQGNSAPDKSGLPSDRFSAERTGGSVSTLTIQRTQQEDSAVYLCASSLATRYNEQFFGPGTRLTVL.

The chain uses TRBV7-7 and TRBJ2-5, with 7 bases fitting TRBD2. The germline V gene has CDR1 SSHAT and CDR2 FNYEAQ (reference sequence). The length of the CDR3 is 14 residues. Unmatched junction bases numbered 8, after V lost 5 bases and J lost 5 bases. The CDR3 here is CASSATSVGETQYF. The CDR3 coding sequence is TGTGCCAGCAGCGCCACTAGCGTCGGGGAGACCCAGTACTTC. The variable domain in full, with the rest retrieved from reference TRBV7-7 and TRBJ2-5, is GAGVSQSPRYKVTKRGQDVTLRCDPISSHATLYWYQQALGQGPEFLTYFNYEAQPDKSGLPSDRFSAERPEGSISTLTIQRTEQRDSAMYRCASSATSVGETQYFGPGTRLLVL.

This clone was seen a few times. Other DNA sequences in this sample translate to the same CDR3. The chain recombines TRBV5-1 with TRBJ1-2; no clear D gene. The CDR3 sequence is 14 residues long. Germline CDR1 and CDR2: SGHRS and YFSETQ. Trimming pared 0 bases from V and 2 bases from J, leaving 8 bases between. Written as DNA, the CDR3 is TGCGCCAGCAGCTTGGACAGCCAAAACTATGGCTACACCTTC. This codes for CASSLDSQNYGYTF.

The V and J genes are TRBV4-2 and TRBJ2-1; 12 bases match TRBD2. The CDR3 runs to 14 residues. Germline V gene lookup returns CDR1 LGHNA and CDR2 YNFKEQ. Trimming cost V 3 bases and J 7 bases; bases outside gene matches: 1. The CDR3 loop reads CASSQLAGGNEQFF. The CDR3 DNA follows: TGTGCCAGCAGCCAGCTAGCGGGAGGGAATGAGCAGTTCTTC.

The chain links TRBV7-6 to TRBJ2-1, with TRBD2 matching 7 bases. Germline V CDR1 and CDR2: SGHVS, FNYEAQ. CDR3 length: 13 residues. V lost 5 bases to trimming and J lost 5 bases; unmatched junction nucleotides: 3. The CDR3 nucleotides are TGTGCCAGCAGCCTCGGGAGGAACAATGAGCAGTTCTTC. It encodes CASSLGRNNEQFF. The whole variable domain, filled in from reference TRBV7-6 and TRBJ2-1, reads GAGVSQSPRYKVTKRGQDVALRCDPISGHVSLYWYRQALGQGPEFLTYFNYEAQQDKSGLPNDRFSAERPEGSISTLTIQRTEQRDSAMYRCASSLGRNNEQFFGPGTRLTVL.

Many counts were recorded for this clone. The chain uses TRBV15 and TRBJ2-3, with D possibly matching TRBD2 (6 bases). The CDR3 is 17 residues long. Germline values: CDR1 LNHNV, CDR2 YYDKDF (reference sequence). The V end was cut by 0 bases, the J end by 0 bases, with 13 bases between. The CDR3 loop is CATSRDLGGASTDTQYF. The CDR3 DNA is TGTGCCACCAGCAGAGATCTCGGGGGTGCAAGCACAGATACGCAGTATTTT.

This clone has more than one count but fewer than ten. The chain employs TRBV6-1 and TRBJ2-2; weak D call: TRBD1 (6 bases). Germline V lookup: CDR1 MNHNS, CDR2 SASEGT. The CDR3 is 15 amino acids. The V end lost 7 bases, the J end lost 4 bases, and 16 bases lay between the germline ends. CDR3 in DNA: TGTGCCAGCATACAGGGCAGGGAAGGCACCGGGGAGCTGTTTTTT. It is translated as CASIQGREGTGELFF.

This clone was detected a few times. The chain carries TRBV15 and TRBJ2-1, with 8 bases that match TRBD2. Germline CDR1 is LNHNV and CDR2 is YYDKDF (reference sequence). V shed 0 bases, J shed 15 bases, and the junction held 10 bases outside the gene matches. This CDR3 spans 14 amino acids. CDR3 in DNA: TGTGCCACCAGCAGAGATCTAAGCGGGAGTTCACTGTTCTTC. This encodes CATSRDLSGSSLFF.

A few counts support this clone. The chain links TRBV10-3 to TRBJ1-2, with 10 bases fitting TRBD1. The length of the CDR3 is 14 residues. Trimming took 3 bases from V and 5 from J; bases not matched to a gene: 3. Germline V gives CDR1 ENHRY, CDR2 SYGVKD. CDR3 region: CAISEGQGEYGYTF. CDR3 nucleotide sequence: TGTGCCATCAGTGAAGGACAGGGGGAATATGGCTACACCTTC.

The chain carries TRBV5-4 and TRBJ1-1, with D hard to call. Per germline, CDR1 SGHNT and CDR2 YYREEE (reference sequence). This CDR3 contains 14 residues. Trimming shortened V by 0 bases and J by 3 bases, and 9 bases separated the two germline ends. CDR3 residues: CASSLGQQDTEAFF. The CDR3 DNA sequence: TGTGCCAGCAGCTTGGGGCAGCAGGACACTGAAGCTTTCTTT.

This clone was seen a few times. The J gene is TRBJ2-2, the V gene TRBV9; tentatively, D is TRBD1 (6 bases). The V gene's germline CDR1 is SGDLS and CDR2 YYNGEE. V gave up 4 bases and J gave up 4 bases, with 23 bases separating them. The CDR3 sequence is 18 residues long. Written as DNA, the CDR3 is TGTGCCAGCAGCTCAAGTCAAGGGGGTCACCGACTCACCGGGGAGCTGTTTTTT. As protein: CASSSSQGGHRLTGELFF.

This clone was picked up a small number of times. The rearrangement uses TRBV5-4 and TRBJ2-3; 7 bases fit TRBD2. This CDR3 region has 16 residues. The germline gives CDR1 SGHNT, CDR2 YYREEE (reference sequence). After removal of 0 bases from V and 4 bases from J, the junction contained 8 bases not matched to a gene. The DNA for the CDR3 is TGTGCCAGCAGCTTGGGACTAGCCTTTAGTTCAGATACGCAGTATTTT. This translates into CASSLGLAFSSDTQYF.

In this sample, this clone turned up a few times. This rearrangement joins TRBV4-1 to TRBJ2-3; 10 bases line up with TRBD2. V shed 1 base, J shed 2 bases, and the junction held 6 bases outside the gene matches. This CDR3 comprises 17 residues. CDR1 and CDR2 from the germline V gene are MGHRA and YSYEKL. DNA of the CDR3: TGCGCCAGCAGCCAAGCTACTAGCGGGATTAACACAGATACGCAGTATTTT. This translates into CASSQATSGINTDTQYF.

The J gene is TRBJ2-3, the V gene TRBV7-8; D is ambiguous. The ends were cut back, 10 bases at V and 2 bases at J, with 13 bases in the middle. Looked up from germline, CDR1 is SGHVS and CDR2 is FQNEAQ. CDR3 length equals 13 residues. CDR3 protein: CAISGGNTDTQYF. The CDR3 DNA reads TGTGCCATCTCAGGCGGTAACACAGATACGCAGTATTTT.

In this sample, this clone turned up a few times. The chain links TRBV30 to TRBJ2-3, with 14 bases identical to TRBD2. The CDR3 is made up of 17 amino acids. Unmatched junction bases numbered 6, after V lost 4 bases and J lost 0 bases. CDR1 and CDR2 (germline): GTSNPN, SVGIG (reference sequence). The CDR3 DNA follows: TGTGCCTGGAACTCGGGACTAGCGGGAGAGAGCACAGATACGCAGTATTTT. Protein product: CAWNSGLAGESTDTQYF.

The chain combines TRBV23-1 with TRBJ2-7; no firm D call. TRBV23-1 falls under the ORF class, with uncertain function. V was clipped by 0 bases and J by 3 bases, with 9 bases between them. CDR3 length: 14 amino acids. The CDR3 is CASSQSIRVYEQYF. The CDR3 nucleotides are TGCGCCAGCAGTCAATCGATCCGGGTCTACGAGCAGTACTTC.

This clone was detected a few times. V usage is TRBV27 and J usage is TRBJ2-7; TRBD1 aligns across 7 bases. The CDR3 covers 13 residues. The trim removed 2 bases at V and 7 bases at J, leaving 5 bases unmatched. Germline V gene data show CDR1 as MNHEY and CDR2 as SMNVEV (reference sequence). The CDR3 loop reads CASSLARGQEQYF. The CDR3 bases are TGTGCCAGCAGTTTAGCGAGGGGGCAAGAGCAGTACTTC.

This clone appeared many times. The CDR3 protein is CATAGTSFLSGEQFF. The CDR3 nucleotides read TGTGCCACAGCCGGGACTAGCTTCCTTTCGGGTGAGCAGTTCTTC. V is TRBV10-3 and J is TRBJ2-1, with TRBD2 identical over 9 bases. In germline, CDR1 is ENHRY, CDR2 SYGVKD. CDR3 length: 15 residues. V gave up 10 bases and J gave up 9 bases; unmatched junction bases: 16.

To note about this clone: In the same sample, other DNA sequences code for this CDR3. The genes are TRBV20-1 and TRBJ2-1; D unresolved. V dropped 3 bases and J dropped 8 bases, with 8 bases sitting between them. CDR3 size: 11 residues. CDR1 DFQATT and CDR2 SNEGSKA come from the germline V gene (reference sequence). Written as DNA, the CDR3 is TGCAGTGCTAGTCGAAGGGATGAGCAGTTCTTC. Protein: CSASRRDEQFF.

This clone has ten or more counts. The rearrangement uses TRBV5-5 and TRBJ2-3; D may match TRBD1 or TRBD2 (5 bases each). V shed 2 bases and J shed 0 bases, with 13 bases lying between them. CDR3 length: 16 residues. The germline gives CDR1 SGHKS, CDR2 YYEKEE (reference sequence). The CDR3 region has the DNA TGTGCCAGCAGCTTATTGGGGACCCTTAGCACAGATACGCAGTATTTT. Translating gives CASSLLGTLSTDTQYF.

Here the CDR3 reads CASSLVGFLGQETQYF. The CDR3 bases are TGTGCCAGCAGCTTGGTTGGCTTCTTGGGACAAGAGACCCAGTACTTC. The chain has TRBV5-6 and TRBJ2-5, with D uncertain. The germline V and J ends were trimmed by 0 bases and 2 bases, with 14 bases remaining between them. This CDR3 has 16 amino acids. CDR1 SGHDT and CDR2 YYEEEE come from the germline V gene.